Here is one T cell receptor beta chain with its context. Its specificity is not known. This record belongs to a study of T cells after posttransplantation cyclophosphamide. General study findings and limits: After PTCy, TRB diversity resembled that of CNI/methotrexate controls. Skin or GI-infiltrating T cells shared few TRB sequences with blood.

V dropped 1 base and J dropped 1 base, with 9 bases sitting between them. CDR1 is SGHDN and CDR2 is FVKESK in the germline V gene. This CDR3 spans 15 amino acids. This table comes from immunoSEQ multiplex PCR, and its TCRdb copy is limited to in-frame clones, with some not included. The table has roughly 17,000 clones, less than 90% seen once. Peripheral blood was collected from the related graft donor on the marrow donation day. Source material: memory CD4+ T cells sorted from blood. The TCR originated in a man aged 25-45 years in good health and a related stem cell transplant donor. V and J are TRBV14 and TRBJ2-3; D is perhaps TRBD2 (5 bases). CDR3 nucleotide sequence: TGTGCCAGCAGCCAAGCCGGGATACGCACAGATACGCAGTATTTT. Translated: CASSQAGIRTDTQYF.